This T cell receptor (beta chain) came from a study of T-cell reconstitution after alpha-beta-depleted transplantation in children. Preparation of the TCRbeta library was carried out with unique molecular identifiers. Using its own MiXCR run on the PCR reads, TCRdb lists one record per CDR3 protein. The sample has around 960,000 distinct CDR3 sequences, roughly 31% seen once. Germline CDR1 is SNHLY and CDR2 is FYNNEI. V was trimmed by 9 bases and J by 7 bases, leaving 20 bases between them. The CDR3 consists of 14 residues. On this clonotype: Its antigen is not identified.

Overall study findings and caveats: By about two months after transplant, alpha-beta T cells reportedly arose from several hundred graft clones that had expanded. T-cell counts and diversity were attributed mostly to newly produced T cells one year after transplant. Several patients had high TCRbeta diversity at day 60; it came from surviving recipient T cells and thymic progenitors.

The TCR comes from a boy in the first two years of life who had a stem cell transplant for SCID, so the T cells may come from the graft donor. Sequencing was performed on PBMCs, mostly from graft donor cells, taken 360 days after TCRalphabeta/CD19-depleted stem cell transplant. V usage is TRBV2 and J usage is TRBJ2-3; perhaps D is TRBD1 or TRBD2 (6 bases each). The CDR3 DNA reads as TGTGCCAGTAGGACGGGGGCAGGGGAACATACGCAGTATTTT. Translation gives CASRTGAGEHTQYF.